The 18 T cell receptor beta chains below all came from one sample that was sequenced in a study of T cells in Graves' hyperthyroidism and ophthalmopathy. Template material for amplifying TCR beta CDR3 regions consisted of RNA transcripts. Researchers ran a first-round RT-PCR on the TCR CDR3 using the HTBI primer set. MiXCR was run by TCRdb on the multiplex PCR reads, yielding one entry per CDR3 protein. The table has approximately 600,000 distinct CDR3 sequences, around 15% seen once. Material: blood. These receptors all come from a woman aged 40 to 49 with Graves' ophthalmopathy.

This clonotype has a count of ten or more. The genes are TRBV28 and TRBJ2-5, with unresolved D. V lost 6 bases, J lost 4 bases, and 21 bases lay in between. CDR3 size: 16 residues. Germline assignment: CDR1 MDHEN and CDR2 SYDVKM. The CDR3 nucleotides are TGTGCCAGCAGCCAATTAACGGCAAAAAGTGGAGAGACCCAGTACTTC. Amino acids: CASSQLTAKSGETQYF.

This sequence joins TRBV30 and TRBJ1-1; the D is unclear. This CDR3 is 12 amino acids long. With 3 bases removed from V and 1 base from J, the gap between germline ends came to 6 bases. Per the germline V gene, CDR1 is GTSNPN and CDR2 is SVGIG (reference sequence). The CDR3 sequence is CAWRTPNTEAFF. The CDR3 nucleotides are TGTGCCTGGAGGACCCCGAACACTGAAGCTTTCTTT.

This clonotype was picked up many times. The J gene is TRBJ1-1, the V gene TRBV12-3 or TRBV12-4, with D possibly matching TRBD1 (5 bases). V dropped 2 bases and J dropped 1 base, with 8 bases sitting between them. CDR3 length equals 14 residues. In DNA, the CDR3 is TGTGCCAGCAGTTTACCAGGGAAGAACACTGAAGCTTTCTTT. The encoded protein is CASSLPGKNTEAFF.

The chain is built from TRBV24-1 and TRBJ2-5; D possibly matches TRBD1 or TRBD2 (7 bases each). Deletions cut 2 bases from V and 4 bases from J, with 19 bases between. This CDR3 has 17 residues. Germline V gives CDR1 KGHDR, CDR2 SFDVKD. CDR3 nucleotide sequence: TGTGCCACCAGTGATTCCCTCAGGACAGGCGGGAGAGAGACCCAGTACTTC. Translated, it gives CATSDSLRTGGRETQYF.

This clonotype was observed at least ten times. CDR3 sequence: CALLSGELFF. The CDR3 DNA is TGTGCCTTGCTATCCGGGGAGCTGTTTTTT. This chain uses TRBV30 with TRBJ2-2; D ambiguous. V shed 7 bases and J shed 6 bases, with 6 bases lying between them. Germline lookup yields CDR1 GTSNPN and CDR2 SVGIG (reference sequence). The CDR3 has 10 residues.

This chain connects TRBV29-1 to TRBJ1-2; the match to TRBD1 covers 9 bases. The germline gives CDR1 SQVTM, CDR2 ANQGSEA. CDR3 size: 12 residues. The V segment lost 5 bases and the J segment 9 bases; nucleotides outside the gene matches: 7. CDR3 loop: CSVPWTGESYTF. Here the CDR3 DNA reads TGCAGCGTTCCATGGACAGGGGAGAGCTACACCTTC.

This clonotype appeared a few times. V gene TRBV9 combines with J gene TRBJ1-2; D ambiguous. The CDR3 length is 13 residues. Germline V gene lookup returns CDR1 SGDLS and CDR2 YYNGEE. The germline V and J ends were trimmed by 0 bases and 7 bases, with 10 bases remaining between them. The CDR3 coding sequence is TGTGCCAGCAGCGTAGACGCCTTTAGTGGCTACACCTTC. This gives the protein CASSVDAFSGYTF.

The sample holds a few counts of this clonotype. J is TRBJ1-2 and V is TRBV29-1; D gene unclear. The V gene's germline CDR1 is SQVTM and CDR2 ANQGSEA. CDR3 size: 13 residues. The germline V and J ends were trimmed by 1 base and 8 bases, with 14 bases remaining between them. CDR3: CSVEGVATGGYTF. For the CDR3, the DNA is TGCAGCGTTGAAGGTGTAGCAACGGGGGGCTACACCTTC. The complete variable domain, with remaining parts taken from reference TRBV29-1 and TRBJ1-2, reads SAVISQKPSRDICQRGTSLTIQCQVDSQVTMMFWYRQQPGQSLTLIATANQGSEATYESGFVIDKFPISRPNLTFSTLTVSNMSPEDSSIYLCSVEGVATGGYTFGSGTRLTVV.

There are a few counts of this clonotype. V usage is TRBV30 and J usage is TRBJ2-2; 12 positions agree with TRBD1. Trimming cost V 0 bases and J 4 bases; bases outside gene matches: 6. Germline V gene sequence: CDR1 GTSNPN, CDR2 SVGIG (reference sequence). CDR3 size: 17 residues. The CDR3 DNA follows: TGTGCCTGGAGTGTCGGGGACAGGGGGCTGGGCACCGGGGAGCTGTTTTTT. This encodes CAWSVGDRGLGTGELFF.

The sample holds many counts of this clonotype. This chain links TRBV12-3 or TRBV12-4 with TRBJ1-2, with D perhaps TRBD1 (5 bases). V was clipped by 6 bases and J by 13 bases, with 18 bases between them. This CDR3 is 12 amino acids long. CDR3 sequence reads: CASRRGGDSGTF. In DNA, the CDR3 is TGTGCCAGCAGGCGGGGGGGGGATTCTGGCACCTTC.

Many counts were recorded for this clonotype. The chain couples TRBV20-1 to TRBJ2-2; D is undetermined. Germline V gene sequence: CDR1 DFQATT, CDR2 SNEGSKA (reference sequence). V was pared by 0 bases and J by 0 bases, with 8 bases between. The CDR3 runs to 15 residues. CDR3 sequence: CSARDLRANTGELFF. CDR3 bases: TGCAGTGCTAGAGATCTACGAGCGAACACCGGGGAGCTGTTTTTT.

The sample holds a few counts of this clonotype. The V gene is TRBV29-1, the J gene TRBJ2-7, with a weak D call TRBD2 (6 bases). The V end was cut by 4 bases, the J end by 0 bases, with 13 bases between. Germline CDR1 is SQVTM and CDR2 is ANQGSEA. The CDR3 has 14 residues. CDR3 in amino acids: CSVAEGGVSYEQYF. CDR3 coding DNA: TGCAGCGTTGCCGAGGGCGGGGTCTCCTACGAGCAGTACTTC.

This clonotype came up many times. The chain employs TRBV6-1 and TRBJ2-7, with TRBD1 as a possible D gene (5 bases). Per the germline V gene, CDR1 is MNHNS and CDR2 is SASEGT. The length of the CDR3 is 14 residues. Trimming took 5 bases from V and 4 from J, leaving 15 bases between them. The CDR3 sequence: CASSQGASMYEQYF. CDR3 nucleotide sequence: TGTGCCAGCAGTCAAGGGGCCAGTATGTACGAGCAGTACTTC.

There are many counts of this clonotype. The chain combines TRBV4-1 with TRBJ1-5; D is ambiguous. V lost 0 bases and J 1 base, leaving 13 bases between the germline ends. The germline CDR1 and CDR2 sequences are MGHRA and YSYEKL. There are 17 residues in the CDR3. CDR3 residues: CASSQDHVAGSNQPQHF. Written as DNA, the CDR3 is TGCGCCAGCAGCCAAGATCATGTAGCGGGAAGCAATCAGCCCCAGCATTTT.

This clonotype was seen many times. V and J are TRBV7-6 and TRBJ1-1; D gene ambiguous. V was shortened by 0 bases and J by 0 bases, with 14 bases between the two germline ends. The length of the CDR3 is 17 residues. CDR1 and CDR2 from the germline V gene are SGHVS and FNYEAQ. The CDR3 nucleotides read TGTGCCAGCAGCTTAGCCCCGCCTGGGCCAATGAACACTGAAGCTTTCTTT. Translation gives CASSLAPPGPMNTEAFF.

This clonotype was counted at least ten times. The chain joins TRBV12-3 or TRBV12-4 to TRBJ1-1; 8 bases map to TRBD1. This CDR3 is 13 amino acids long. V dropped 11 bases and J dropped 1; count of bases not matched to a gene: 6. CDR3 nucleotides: TGTGCCTCACAGGGGGGAGGGAACACTGAAGCTTTCTTT. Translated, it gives CASQGGGNTEAFF.

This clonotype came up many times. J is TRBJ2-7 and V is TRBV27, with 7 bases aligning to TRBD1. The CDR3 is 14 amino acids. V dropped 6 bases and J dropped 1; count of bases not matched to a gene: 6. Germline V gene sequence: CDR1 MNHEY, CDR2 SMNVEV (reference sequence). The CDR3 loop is CASRGQYPSYEQYF. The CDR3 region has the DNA TGTGCCAGCAGGGGACAGTACCCTTCCTACGAGCAGTACTTC.

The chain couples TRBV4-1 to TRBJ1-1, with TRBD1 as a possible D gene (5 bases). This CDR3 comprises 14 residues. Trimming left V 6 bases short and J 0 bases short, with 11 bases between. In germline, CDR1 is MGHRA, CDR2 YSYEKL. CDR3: CASSWGTMNTEAFF. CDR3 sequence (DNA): TGCGCCAGCAGTTGGGGGACTATGAACACTGAAGCTTTCTTT.